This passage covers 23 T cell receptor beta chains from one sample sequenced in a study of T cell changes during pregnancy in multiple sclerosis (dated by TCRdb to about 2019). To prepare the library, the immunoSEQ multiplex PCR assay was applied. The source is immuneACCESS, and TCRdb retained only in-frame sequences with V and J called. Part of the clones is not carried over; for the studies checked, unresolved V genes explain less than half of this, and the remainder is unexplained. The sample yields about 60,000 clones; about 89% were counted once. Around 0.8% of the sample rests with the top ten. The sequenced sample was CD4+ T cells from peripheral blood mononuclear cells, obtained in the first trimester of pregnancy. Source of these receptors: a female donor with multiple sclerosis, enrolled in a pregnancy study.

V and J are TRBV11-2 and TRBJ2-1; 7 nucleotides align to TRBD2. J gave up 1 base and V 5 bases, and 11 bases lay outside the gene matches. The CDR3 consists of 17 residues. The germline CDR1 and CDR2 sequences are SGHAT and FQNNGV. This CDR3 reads CASSLSTSDYSYNEQFF. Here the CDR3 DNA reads TGTGCCAGCAGCCTAAGTACTAGCGACTATTCCTACAATGAGCAGTTCTTC.

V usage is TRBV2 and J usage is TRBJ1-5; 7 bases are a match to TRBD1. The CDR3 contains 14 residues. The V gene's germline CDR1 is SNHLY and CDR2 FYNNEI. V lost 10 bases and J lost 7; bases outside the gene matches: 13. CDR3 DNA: TGTGCCACCCAGAGACAGGGAGGAGAACAGCCCCAGCATTTT. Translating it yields CATQRQGGEQPQHF.

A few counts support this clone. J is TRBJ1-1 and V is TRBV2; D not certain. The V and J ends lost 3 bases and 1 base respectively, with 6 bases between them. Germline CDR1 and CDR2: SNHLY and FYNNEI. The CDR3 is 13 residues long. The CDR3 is CASSDLRNTEAFF. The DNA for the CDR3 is TGTGCCAGCAGTGATTTGAGGAACACTGAAGCTTTCTTT.

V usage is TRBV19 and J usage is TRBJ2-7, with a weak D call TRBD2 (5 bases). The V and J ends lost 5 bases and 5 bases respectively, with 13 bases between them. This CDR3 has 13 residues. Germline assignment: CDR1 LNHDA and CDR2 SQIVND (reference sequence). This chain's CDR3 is CASSQKSGNEQYF. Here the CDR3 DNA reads TGTGCCAGTAGTCAGAAATCGGGGAACGAGCAGTACTTC.

CDR3 bases: TGTGCCAGCAGCTTAACAGCGGGGGGGTCCCCCCGCTCTGGGGCCAACGTCCTGACTTTC. Protein: CASSLTAGGSPRSGANVLTF. The chain has TRBV7-3 and TRBJ2-6; 10 bases are a match to TRBD2. This CDR3 contains 20 residues. With 0 bases clipped from V and 0 bases from J, the junction kept 8 bases outside the gene matches. Germline CDR1 reads SGHTA; CDR2 reads FQGTGA.

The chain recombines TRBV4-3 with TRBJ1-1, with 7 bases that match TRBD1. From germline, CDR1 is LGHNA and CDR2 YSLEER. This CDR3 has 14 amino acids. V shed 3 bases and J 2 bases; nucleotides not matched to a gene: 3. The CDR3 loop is CASSQRQGNTEAFF. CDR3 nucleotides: TGCGCCAGCAGCCAGAGACAGGGAAACACTGAAGCTTTCTTT.

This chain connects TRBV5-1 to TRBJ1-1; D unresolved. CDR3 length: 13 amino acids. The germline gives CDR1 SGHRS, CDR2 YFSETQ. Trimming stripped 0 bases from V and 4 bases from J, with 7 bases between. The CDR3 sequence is CASSLGLSTEAFF. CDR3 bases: TGCGCCAGCAGCTTGGGTTTGAGCACTGAAGCTTTCTTT.

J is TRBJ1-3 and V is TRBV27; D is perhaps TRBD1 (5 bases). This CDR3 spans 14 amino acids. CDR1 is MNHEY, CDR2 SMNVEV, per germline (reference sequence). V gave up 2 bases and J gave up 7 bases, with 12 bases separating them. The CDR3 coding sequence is TGTGCCAGCAGTTTACGGCGGGGACGGAACACCATATATTTT. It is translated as CASSLRRGRNTIYF.

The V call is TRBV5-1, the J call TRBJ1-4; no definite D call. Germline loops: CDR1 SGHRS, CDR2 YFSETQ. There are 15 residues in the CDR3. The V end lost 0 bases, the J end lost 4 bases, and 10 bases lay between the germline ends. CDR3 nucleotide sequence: TGCGCCAGCAGCTTGGCGGAGGGCATTAATGAAAAACTGTTTTTT. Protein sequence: CASSLAEGINEKLFF.

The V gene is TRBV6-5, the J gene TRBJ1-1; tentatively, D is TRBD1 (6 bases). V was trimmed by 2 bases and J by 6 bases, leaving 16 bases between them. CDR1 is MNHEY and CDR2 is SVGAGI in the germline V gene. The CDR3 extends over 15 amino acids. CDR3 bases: TGTGCCAGCAGTTACCCTATCGGGGGGGCGGCTGAAGCTTTCTTT. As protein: CASSYPIGGAAEAFF.

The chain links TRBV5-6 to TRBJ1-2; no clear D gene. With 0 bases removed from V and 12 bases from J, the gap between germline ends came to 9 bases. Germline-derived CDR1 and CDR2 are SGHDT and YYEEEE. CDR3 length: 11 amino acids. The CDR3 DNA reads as TGTGCCAGCAGCTTGGGACGTGGGCACACCTTC. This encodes CASSLGRGHTF.

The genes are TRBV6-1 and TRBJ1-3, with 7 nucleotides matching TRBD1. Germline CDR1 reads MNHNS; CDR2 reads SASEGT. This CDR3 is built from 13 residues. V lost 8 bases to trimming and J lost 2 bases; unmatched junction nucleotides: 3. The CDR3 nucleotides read TGTGCCAGCGAGGGGACAGCTGGAAACACCATATATTTT. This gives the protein CASEGTAGNTIYF.

The CDR3 spells CSARLESEAFF. The CDR3 coding sequence is TGCAGTGCCCGTCTTGAGTCTGAAGCTTTCTTT. The chain recombines TRBV20-1 with TRBJ1-1; D is unclear. The CDR3 sequence is 11 residues long. V dropped 6 bases and J dropped 6 bases, with 11 bases sitting between them. The germline V gene encodes CDR1 DFQATT and CDR2 SNEGSKA (reference sequence).

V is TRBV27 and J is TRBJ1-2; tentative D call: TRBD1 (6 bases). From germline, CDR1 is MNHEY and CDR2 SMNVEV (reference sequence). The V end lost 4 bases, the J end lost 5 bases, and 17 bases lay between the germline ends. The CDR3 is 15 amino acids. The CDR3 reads CASSSEQGFRYGYTF. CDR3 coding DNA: TGTGCCAGCAGTTCGGAACAGGGATTTAGGTATGGCTACACCTTC.

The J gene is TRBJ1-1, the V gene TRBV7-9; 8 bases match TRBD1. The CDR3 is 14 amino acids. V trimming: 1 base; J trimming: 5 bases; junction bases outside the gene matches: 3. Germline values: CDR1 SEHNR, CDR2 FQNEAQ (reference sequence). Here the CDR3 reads CASSLDRGFTEAFF. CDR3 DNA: TGTGCCAGCAGCTTAGACAGGGGGTTTACTGAAGCTTTCTTT.

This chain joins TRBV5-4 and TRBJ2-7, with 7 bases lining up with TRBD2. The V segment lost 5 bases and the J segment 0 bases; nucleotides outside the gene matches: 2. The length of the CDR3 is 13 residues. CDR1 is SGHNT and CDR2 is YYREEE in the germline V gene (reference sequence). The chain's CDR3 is CASRGGASYEQYF. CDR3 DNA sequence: TGTGCCAGCAGGGGAGGGGCCTCCTACGAGCAGTACTTC.

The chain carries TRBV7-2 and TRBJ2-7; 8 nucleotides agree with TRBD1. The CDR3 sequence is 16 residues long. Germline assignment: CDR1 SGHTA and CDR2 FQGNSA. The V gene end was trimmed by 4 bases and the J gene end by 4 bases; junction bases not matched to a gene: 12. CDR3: CASSSRTGPSWYEQYF. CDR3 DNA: TGTGCCAGCAGCTCCAGGACAGGGCCCTCATGGTACGAGCAGTACTTC.

The CDR3 sequence is CASSLEGGVNEKLFF. The CDR3 DNA is TGTGCCAGCAGCTTAGAGGGGGGGGTTAATGAAAAACTGTTTTTT. The chain is built from TRBV7-2 and TRBJ1-4, with D perhaps TRBD1 (6 bases). Trimming cost V 1 base and J 4 bases, with 10 bases left between them. The CDR3 sequence is 15 residues long. Germline values: CDR1 SGHTA, CDR2 FQGNSA.

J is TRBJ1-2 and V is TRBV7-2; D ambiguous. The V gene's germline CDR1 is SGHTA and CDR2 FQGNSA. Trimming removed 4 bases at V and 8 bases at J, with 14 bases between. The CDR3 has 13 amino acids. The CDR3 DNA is TGTGCCAGCAGCTCCGACCAGCGGTGGGGCTACACCTTC. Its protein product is CASSSDQRWGYTF.

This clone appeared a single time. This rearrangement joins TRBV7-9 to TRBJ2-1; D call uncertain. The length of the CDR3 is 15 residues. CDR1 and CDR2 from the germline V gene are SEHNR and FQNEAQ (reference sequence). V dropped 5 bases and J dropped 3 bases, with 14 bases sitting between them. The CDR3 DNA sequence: TGTGCCAGCAGCAACCTCGTCTCGGGCTACAATGAGCAGTTCTTC. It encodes CASSNLVSGYNEQFF. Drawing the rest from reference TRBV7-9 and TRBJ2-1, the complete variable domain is DTGVSQNPRHKITKRGQNVTFRCDPISEHNRLYWYRQTLGQGPEFLTYFQNEAQLEKSRLLSDRFSAERPKGSFSTLEIQRTEQGDSAMYLCASSNLVSGYNEQFFGPGTRLTVL.

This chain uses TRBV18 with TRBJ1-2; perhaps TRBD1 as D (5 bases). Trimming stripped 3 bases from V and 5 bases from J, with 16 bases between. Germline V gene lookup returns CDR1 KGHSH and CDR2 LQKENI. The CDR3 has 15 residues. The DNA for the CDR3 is TGTGCCAGCTCACCGCTAGGCGGGGGTCTTTATGGCTACACCTTC. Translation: CASSPLGGGLYGYTF.

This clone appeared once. The DNA for the CDR3 is TGTGCCAGCAACAATTACCCCCGGACAGGGGGGGATTTCTATGGCTACACCTTC. It specifies CASNNYPRTGGDFYGYTF. This chain uses TRBV11-2 with TRBJ1-2; 10 bases map to TRBD1. Trimming at V came to 7 bases and at J to 4 bases, leaving 18 bases not matched to a gene. CDR1 and CDR2 (germline): SGHAT, FQNNGV. This CDR3 region has 18 residues. The variable domain in full, completed from reference TRBV11-2 and TRBJ1-2, reads EAGVAQSPRYKIIEKRQSVAFWCNPISGHATLYWYQQILGQGPKLLIQFQNNGVVDDSQLPKDRFSAERLKGVDSTLKIQPAKLEDSAVYLCASNNYPRTGGDFYGYTFGSGTRLTVV.

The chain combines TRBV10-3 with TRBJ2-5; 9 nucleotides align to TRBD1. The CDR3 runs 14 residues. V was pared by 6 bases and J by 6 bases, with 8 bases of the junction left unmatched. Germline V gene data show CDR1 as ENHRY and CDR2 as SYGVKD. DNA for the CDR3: TGTGCCATCAGGGGACAGGGTGTAGGGCAGACCCAGTACTTC. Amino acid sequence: CAIRGQGVGQTQYF.